The 7 T cell receptor beta chains presented below share a single source sample, sequenced in a study of control samples from healthy donors and cancer patients. Clones were sequenced by immunoSEQ multiplex PCR, and TCRdb holds only the in-frame ones, with some missing. The data show 150,000 or so clones, more than 85% seen once. Sample: blood. The receptors come from a man aged 18 to 30 in good health.

V and J are TRBV2 and TRBJ1-6, with D unresolved. CDR3 length: 17 residues. Trimming took 2 bases from V and 7 from J, leaving 18 bases between them. The germline CDR1 and CDR2 sequences are SNHLY and FYNNEI. The chain's CDR3 is CASSERELFLGNSPLHF. Here the CDR3 DNA reads TGTGCCAGCAGTGAACGTGAGCTATTTCTGGGGAATTCACCCCTCCACTTT.

As for this clone: Other DNA variants within this sample encode the same CDR3. This chain uses TRBV19 with TRBJ2-1, with 11 positions matching TRBD2. Germline CDR1 and CDR2: LNHDA and SQIVND (reference sequence). The V and J ends lost 6 bases and 4 bases, in that order; junction bases with no gene match: 2. This CDR3 is 14 amino acids long. The CDR3: CASRASGGYNEQFF. DNA for the CDR3: TGTGCCAGTAGAGCTAGCGGGGGGTACAATGAGCAGTTCTTC.

This chain uses TRBV15 with TRBJ1-1, with D tentatively TRBD1 (5 bases). The CDR3 contains 13 residues. The germline V gene encodes CDR1 LNHNV and CDR2 YYDKDF (reference sequence). V gave up 9 bases and J gave up 1 base, with 12 bases separating them. The CDR3 spells CATQKGANTEAFF. As DNA, the CDR3 is TGTGCCACTCAAAAAGGGGCGAACACTGAAGCTTTCTTT. Full variable domain (missing parts from reference TRBV15 and TRBJ1-1): DAMVIQNPRYQVTQFGKPVTLSCSQTLNHNVMYWYQQKSSQAPKLLFHYYDKDFNNEADTPDNFQSRRPNTSFCFLDIRSPGLGDTAMYLCATQKGANTEAFFGQGTRLTVV.

This chain uses TRBV5-4 with TRBJ1-1, with D perhaps TRBD1 (6 bases). CDR3 size: 16 residues. V lost 0 bases and J lost 0, with 12 bases in between. The V gene's germline CDR1 is SGHNT and CDR2 YYREEE (reference sequence). Written as DNA, the CDR3 is TGTGCCAGCAGCTTGGCCAGGGGCCTATTGAACACTGAAGCTTTCTTT. Its translation: CASSLARGLLNTEAFF.

The CDR3 bases are TGTGCCAGCCTCCCTCAGTGGGGATCACCCCTCCACTTT. Translated: CASLPQWGSPLHF. This chain uses TRBV6-5 with TRBJ1-6; no clear D gene. Trimming stripped 8 bases from V and 10 bases from J, with 15 bases between. Germline lookup yields CDR1 MNHEY and CDR2 SVGAGI. This CDR3 spans 13 amino acids.

The chain joins TRBV30 to TRBJ1-1; 9 bases are a match to TRBD1. Germline V gene sequence: CDR1 GTSNPN, CDR2 SVGIG (reference sequence). CDR3 length: 15 residues. J lost 5 bases, V lost 5 bases, and 12 bases had no gene match. This chain's CDR3 is CAWDPTGGKVTEAFF. CDR3 nucleotide sequence: TGTGCCTGGGATCCAACAGGGGGCAAGGTAACTGAAGCTTTCTTT.

This chain connects TRBV12-3 or TRBV12-4 to TRBJ2-3; D unclear. The V end was cut by 4 bases, the J end by 5 bases, with 4 bases between. This CDR3 has 11 amino acids. CDR3 amino acids: CASSYLDTQYF. The CDR3 DNA reads TGTGCCAGCAGTTATCTAGATACGCAGTATTTT.